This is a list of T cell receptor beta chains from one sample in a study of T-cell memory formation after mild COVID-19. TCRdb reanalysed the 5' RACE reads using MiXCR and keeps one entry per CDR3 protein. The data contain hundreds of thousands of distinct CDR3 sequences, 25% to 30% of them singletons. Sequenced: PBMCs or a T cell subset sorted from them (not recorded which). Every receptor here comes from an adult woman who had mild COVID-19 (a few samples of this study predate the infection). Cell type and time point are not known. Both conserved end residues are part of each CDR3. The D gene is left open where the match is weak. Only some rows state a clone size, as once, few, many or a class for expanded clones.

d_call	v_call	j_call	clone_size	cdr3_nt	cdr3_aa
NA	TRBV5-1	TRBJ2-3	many	TGCGCCAGCAAAGGGGACCCTCGAGATACGCAGTATTTT	CASKGDPRDTQYF
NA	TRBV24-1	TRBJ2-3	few	TGTGCCACCAGTGATTCCCGACACCTAGATACGCAGTATTTT	CATSDSRHLDTQYF
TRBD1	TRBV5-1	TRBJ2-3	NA	TGCGCCAGCAGCTTTGACAGGGGGCTTTTCACAGATACGCAGTATTTT	CASSFDRGLFTDTQYF
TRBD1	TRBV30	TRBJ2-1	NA	TGTGCCTGGAGTGTACCTCAGGGGGTAAATGAGCAGTTCTTC	CAWSVPQGVNEQFF
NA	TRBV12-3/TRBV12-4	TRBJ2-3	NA	TGTGCCAGCAGTTTTACCTCACCTCGGGTCGGAAGCGGGACAGATACGCAGTATTTT	CASSFTSPRVGSGTDTQYF
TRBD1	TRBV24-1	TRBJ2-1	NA	TGTGCCACCAGTGATTCCAGGGGGAATGAGCAGTTCTTC	CATSDSRGNEQFF
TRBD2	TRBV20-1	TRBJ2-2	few	TGCAGTGCTATGGCGGGAGGTCGCACCGGGGAGCTGTTTTTT	CSAMAGGRTGELFF
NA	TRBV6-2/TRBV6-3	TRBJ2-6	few	TGTGCCAGCAGTTTGAGGGGGTTACTCTCTGGGGCCAACGTCCTGACTTTC	CASSLRGLLSGANVLTF
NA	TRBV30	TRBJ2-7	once	TGTGCCTGGAGTGTACCCCGACAGCCGCGCTCCTACGAGCAGTACTTC	CAWSVPRQPRSYEQYF
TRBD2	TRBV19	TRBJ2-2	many	TGTGCCAGTTTTTCCACGGGAGGTACCGGGGAGCTGTTTTTT	CASFSTGGTGELFF